These 2 T cell receptor beta chains originate from one sample sequenced in a study of neoadjuvant nivolumab and ipilimumab in lung cancer. Generated by immunoSEQ multiplex PCR, the TCRdb table keeps only in-frame clones and is missing some. The data contain tens of thousands of clones, less than 85% of them seen just once; the ten biggest clones take up more than 20%. The input for sequencing was peripheral blood, taken before neoadjuvant nivolumab, alone or with ipilimumab. The receptors originated from an adult with non-small cell lung cancer.

V usage is TRBV25-1 and J usage is TRBJ1-1, with 9 bases matching TRBD1. Germline V gene sequence: CDR1 MGHDK, CDR2 SYGVNS. The CDR3 is 13 residues long. V shed 6 bases, J shed 7 bases, and the junction held 6 bases outside the gene matches. The CDR3 nucleotides read TGTGCCAGCAGCACAACAGGGGGCCTTGAAGCTTTCTTT. It is translated as CASSTTGGLEAFF.

The V call is TRBV27, the J call TRBJ1-5; D gene uncertain. Deletions cut 3 bases from V and 5 bases from J, with 5 bases between. The germline V gene has CDR1 MNHEY and CDR2 SMNVEV (reference sequence). The CDR3 sequence is 12 residues long. DNA of the CDR3: TGTGCCAGCAGTTTTAACGATCAGCCCCAGCATTTT. It is translated as CASSFNDQPQHF.